Following are 12 T cell receptor beta chains from one sample sequenced in a study of blood T cell repertoires in COVID-19. The data were produced by immunoSEQ multiplex PCR, yet TCRdb's version contains in-frame clones alone and is incomplete. Altogether 75,000 or so clones are present, approximately 88% being singletons, with the ten largest covering approximately 30%. Sequencing used peripheral blood. These receptors came from a man aged 50-59 years with acute or convalescent COVID-19.

The rearrangement joins TRBV6-5 to TRBJ1-1, with a weak D call TRBD1 (6 bases). In germline, CDR1 is MNHEY, CDR2 SVGAGI. The CDR3 spans 13 residues. V lost 10 bases and J lost 4, with 16 bases in between. The CDR3 DNA reads TGTGCCATAAACGGGGGGGCTGGCACTGAAGCTTTCTTT. This encodes CAINGGAGTEAFF.

The V call is TRBV18, the J call TRBJ2-5; tentatively, D is TRBD2 (6 bases). Trimming took 2 bases from V and 5 from J, leaving 6 bases between them. Germline CDR1 is KGHSH and CDR2 is LQKENI. This CDR3 is 12 amino acids long. CDR3 nucleotide sequence: TGTGCCAGCTCACCAGCGGGGGAGACCCAGTACTTC. This sequence encodes CASSPAGETQYF.

The chain is built from TRBV5-6 and TRBJ2-2; 8 bases agree with TRBD1. This CDR3 contains 16 residues. Losses at the gene ends were 6 bases for V and 3 bases for J; bases not matched to a gene: 10. The V gene's germline CDR1 is SGHDT and CDR2 YYEEEE. Here the CDR3 DNA reads TGTGCCAGCATAAGAAGGGACAGGAGATACACCGGGGAGCTGTTTTTT. It is translated as CASIRRDRRYTGELFF.

This clone has just one count. The gene calls are TRBV12-3 or TRBV12-4 and TRBJ1-3, with D uncertain. The CDR3 totals 13 residues. With 7 bases removed from V and 2 bases from J, the gap between germline ends came to 9 bases. CDR3 sequence: CASKLSTGNTIYF. The DNA for the CDR3 is TGTGCCAGCAAACTTTCCACTGGAAACACCATATATTTT.

The genes are TRBV6-5 and TRBJ2-7; TRBD1 aligns across 11 bases. The CDR3 has 13 residues. Trimming removed 6 bases from V and 6 bases from J; junction bases left unmatched: 4. Germline-derived CDR1 and CDR2 are MNHEY and SVGAGI. The CDR3, as DNA: TGTGCCAGCAGCCTGGGACAGGGGGGCGAGCAGTACTTC. It codes for CASSLGQGGEQYF.

The chain is built from TRBV6-5 and TRBJ2-7, with 9 positions matching TRBD1. With V trimmed by 11 bases and J by 6 bases, 14 bases remained unmatched. In germline, CDR1 is MNHEY, CDR2 SVGAGI. There are 14 residues in the CDR3. The CDR3 region has the DNA TGTGCCGGAAGGTCCTGGACAGGGGTAGGCGAGCAGTACTTC. It translates to CAGRSWTGVGEQYF.

V gene TRBV7-6 combines with J gene TRBJ2-1, with 7 bases identical to TRBD2. V was clipped by 1 base and J by 8 bases; unmatched bases: 14. Germline V gene lookup returns CDR1 SGHVS and CDR2 FNYEAQ. The CDR3 covers 17 residues. The chain's CDR3 is CASSLDWLAVAGDEQFF. CDR3 bases: TGTGCCAGCAGCTTAGATTGGCTAGCGGTGGCCGGGGATGAGCAGTTCTTC. The whole variable domain, remainder taken from reference TRBV7-6 and TRBJ2-1, is GAGVSQSPRYKVTKRGQDVALRCDPISGHVSLYWYRQALGQGPEFLTYFNYEAQQDKSGLPNDRFSAERPEGSISTLTIQRTEQRDSAMYRCASSLDWLAVAGDEQFFGPGTRLTVL.

The chain recombines TRBV7-9 with TRBJ1-2; 7 bases are shared with TRBD1. Losses at the gene ends were 4 bases for V and 6 bases for J; bases not matched to a gene: 11. Germline loops: CDR1 SEHNR, CDR2 FQNEAQ (reference sequence). The CDR3 spans 15 residues. CDR3 sequence reads: CASSSDHRGPDGYTF. In DNA, the CDR3 is TGTGCCAGCAGCTCGGACCACAGGGGCCCTGATGGCTACACCTTC.

V and J are TRBV29-1 and TRBJ2-1, with 10 bases identical to TRBD1. Germline V lookup: CDR1 SQVTM, CDR2 ANQGSEA. CDR3 length: 15 residues. The V gene end was trimmed by 6 bases and the J gene end by 1 base; junction bases not matched to a gene: 6. CDR3 DNA sequence: TGCAGCGTGCCGGGACAGGGGTTGTCCTACAATGAGCAGTTCTTC. This gives the protein CSVPGQGLSYNEQFF.

V and J are TRBV27 and TRBJ2-1; TRBD2 matches at 8 bases. The germline CDR1 and CDR2 sequences are MNHEY and SMNVEV (reference sequence). V trimming: 5 bases; J trimming: 5 bases; junction bases outside the gene matches: 17. The CDR3 length is 18 residues. The CDR3 reads CASSPASPRGGLDNEQFF. In DNA form, the CDR3 reads TGTGCCAGCAGTCCCGCCTCACCACGGGGGGGCCTGGACAATGAGCAGTTCTTC.

This chain uses TRBV27 with TRBJ1-6; 9 bases map to TRBD1. After removal of 6 bases from V and 9 bases from J, the junction contained 6 bases not matched to a gene. The CDR3 loop spans 14 amino acids. CDR1 MNHEY and CDR2 SMNVEV come from the germline V gene (reference sequence). The CDR3 sequence: CASRDRGGSSPLHF. The CDR3 DNA reads TGTGCCAGCAGAGACAGGGGGGGAAGTTCACCCCTCCACTTT.

This chain's CDR3 is CSVEPGLNTGELFF. The CDR3 nucleotides read TGCAGCGTTGAACCTGGACTCAACACCGGGGAGCTGTTTTTT. V is TRBV29-1 and J is TRBJ2-2; tentatively, D is TRBD2 (5 bases). Per the germline V gene, CDR1 is SQVTM and CDR2 is ANQGSEA. The CDR3 runs to 14 residues. The ends were cut back, 2 bases at V and 2 bases at J, with 9 bases in the middle.